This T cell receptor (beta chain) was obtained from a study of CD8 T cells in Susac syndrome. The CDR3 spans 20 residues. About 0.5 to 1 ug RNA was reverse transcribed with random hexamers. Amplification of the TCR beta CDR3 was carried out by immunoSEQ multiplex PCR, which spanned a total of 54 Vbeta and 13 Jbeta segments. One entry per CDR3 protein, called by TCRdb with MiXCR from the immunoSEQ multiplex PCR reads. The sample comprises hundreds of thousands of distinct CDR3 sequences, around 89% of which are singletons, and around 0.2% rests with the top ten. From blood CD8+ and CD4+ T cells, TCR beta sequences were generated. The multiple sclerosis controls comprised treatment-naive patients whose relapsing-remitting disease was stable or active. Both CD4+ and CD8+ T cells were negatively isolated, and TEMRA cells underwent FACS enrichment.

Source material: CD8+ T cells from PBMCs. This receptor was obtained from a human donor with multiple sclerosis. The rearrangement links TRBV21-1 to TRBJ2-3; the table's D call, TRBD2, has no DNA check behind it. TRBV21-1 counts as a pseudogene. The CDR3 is CASSFPWTSGFISSTDTQYF. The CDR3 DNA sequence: TGTGCCAGCAGCTTTCCCTGGACTAGCGGTTTCATTTCCAGCACAGATACGCAGTATTTT.